This TCR beta chain originates from a study of technical replicates of blood from a few donors. This clone occurred a few times. The repertoire was sequenced with immunoSEQ multiplex PCR; TCRdb's copy has only in-frame clones and lacks some. The data hold some 13,000 clones, with approximately 81% observed a single time. The V and J ends lost 4 bases and 9 bases respectively, with 19 bases between them. This CDR3 has 14 amino acids. The germline gives CDR1 SGHDN, CDR2 FVKESK. J is TRBJ2-7 and V is TRBV14; D is perhaps TRBD1 (6 bases). The source of this sequence is a human donor in good health. Material: PBMCs. The CDR3 DNA is TGTGCCAGCAGCCGGGACGATACAGGGTCGGGGCAGTACTTC. This encodes CASSRDDTGSGQYF.